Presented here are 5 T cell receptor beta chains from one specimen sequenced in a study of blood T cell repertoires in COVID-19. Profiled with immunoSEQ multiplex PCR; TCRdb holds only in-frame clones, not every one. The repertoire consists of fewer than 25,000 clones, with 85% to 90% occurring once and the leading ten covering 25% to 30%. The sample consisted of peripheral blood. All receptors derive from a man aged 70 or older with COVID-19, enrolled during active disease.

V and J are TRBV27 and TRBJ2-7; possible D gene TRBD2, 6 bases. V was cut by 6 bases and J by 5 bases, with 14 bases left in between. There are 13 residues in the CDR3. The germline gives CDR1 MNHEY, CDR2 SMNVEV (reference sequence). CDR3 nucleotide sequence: TGTGCCAGCAGCGGGGGTCCCTCACACGAGCAGTACTTC. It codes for CASSGGPSHEQYF.

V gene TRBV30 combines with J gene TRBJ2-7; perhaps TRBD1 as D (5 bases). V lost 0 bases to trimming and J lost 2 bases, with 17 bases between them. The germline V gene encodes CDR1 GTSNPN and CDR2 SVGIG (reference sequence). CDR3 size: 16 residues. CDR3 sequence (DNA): TGTGCCTGGAGTGTACAGCCGGTCCAAGGGGCCTACGAGCAGTACTTC. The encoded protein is CAWSVQPVQGAYEQYF.

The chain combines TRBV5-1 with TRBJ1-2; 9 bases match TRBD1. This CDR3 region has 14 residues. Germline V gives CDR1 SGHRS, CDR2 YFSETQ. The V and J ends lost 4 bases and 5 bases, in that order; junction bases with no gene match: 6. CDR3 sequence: CASSKGQGEYGYTF. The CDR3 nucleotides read TGCGCCAGCAGCAAGGGACAGGGTGAATATGGCTACACCTTC.

CDR3 residues: CASSISLADNEQFF. The CDR3, as DNA: TGTGCCAGTAGTATAAGCCTAGCGGACAATGAGCAGTTCTTC. V gene TRBV19 combines with J gene TRBJ2-1; TRBD2 agrees at 7 bases. V lost 2 bases to trimming and J lost 5 bases; unmatched junction nucleotides: 3. The CDR3 is 14 amino acids. Looked up from germline, CDR1 is LNHDA and CDR2 is SQIVND (reference sequence).

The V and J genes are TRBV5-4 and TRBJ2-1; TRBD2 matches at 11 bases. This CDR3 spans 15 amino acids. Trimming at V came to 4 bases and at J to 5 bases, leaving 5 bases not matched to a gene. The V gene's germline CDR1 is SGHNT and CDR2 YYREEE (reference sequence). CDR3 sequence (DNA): TGTGCCAGCAGCCCGGGACTAGCGGAGAACAATGAGCAGTTCTTC. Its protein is CASSPGLAENNEQFF.